The entry that follows covers one T cell receptor (beta chain) sequence. Its antigen is not identified. Sequenced by immunoSEQ multiplex PCR; TCRdb stores in-frame clones only, minus some. Of about 350,000 clones listed, 80% to 90% are singletons. Treatment denoted: some 20 received Ad26.COV2.S at low or high dose, single or two shots; several received placebo; per-sample allocation not given. Samples were taken on day 63 after the first vaccine or placebo injection. The individual, an adult aged 18-55 years, was a donor in Boston. Vaccine was an Ad26 vector expressing Wuhan-strain SARS-CoV-2 spike. The trim removed 0 bases at V and 4 bases at J, leaving 3 bases unmatched. Germline assignment: CDR1 SGDLS and CDR2 YYNGEE. The CDR3 length is 15 residues. The data derive from a study of Ad26.COV2.S vaccination and SARS-CoV-2 variants. Study in general: The trial was COV1001 and the donor's arm was Ad26.COV2.S. The study's findings and limits: TCR breadth and depth analyses may have underestimated total T cell responses.

The material was peripheral blood, obtained in a trial of Ad26.COV2.S vaccine versus placebo. The V gene is TRBV9, the J gene TRBJ2-1, with 8 bases that match TRBD2. This TCR was sampled from a person aged 18-65 years who received the Ad26.COV2.S COVID-19 vaccine or a placebo. As DNA, the CDR3 is TGTGCCAGCAGCGTAGCCACTAGCGGATACAATGAGCAGTTCTTC. This translates into CASSVATSGYNEQFF.